One sample yielded the 14 T cell receptor beta chains listed below, sequenced in a study of vaccination and CD4 T cells after COVID-19. Researchers used the Oncomine TCR Beta short-read assay to sequence DNA from cultured CD4+ T cells. TCRdb itself ran the PCR reads through MiXCR, one entry per CDR3 protein. This sample has approximately 15,000 distinct CDR3 sequences, with about 32% found just once. Treatment defined: approximately 9-day PBMC culture with coronavirus spike peptide pools or control peptides (ViraFEST assay). Their antigens remain unidentified. Sequenced: cultured CD4+ T cells from blood. The receptors were gathered from a human donor with COVID-19.

This chain uses TRBV12-3 or TRBV12-4 with TRBJ2-4; tentative D call: TRBD2 (6 bases). The CDR3 spans 14 residues. With 4 bases removed from V and 1 base from J, the gap between germline ends came to 8 bases. The CDR3 DNA sequence: TGTGCCAGCAGTTCAAGCGGGGCCAAAAACATTCAGTACTTC. This sequence encodes CASSSSGAKNIQYF.

The chain uses TRBV20-1 and TRBJ2-7; tentatively, D is TRBD2 (5 bases). The germline V gene has CDR1 DFQATT and CDR2 SNEGSKA (reference sequence). The CDR3 covers 14 residues. V lost 6 bases and J lost 0, with 15 bases in between. The CDR3 here is CSATADLSSYEQYF. CDR3 sequence (DNA): TGCAGTGCCACAGCGGACCTGAGCTCCTACGAGCAGTACTTC.

This clonotype was observed a few times. The rearrangement uses TRBV6-1 and TRBJ1-2; D ambiguous. Germline-derived CDR1 and CDR2 are MNHNS and SASEGT. The CDR3 is made up of 13 amino acids. Trimming cost V 3 bases and J 5 bases, with 10 bases left between them. This CDR3 reads CASSEGSDYGYTF. In DNA form, the CDR3 reads TGTGCCAGCAGTGAGGGCAGCGATTATGGCTACACCTTC.

In this sample, this clonotype turned up once. The chain recombines TRBV20-1 with TRBJ2-1; 9 bases map to TRBD2. This CDR3 is built from 15 residues. Germline-derived CDR1 and CDR2 are DFQATT and SNEGSKA (reference sequence). Trimming took 1 base from V and 10 from J; bases not matched to a gene: 11. The CDR3, as DNA: TGCAGTGCTAGAGTCCCCGGGACTAGCATAGGAGAGCAGTTCTTC. Residues: CSARVPGTSIGEQFF.

This rearrangement joins TRBV6-1 to TRBJ2-5; D might be TRBD2 (6 bases). V lost 4 bases and J 5 bases, leaving 23 bases between the germline ends. Germline values: CDR1 MNHNS, CDR2 SASEGT. This CDR3 spans 17 amino acids. The CDR3 protein is CASSARDFGTEGETQYF. CDR3 DNA sequence: TGTGCCAGCAGTGCCCGGGACTTTGGGACCGAGGGGGAGACCCAGTACTTC.

The chain is built from TRBV4-2 and TRBJ2-3; D perhaps matches TRBD2 (5 bases). V gave up 1 base and J gave up 1 base, with 6 bases separating them. There are 14 residues in the CDR3. The germline V gene has CDR1 LGHNA and CDR2 YNFKEQ. The CDR3 region is CASSQAGGTDTQYF. Written as DNA, the CDR3 is TGTGCCAGCAGCCAAGCCGGGGGCACAGATACGCAGTATTTT.

In its sample, this clonotype was seen a few times. The genes are TRBV7-6 and TRBJ1-2; 9 positions agree with TRBD1. This CDR3 spans 15 amino acids. CDR1 is SGHVS, CDR2 FNYEAQ, per germline. Trimming at V came to 4 bases and at J to 1 base, leaving 4 bases not matched to a gene. Here the CDR3 reads CASSSRTGDNYGYTF. For the CDR3, the DNA is TGTGCCAGCAGCTCTCGGACAGGGGATAACTATGGCTACACCTTC.

This clonotype showed up just once. The chain is built from TRBV19 and TRBJ1-2; TRBD1 agrees at 11 bases. Germline V gene data show CDR1 as LNHDA and CDR2 as SQIVND (reference sequence). The CDR3 covers 14 residues. The junction had 11 bases not matched to a gene; V was cut back by 10 bases and J by 7 bases. This CDR3 is CATRSGTGGFGYTF. In DNA, the CDR3 is TGTGCCACCCGGTCGGGGACAGGGGGTTTTGGCTACACCTTC.

This clonotype was seen a few times. The chain has TRBV19 and TRBJ2-5, with D hard to call. The germline V gene has CDR1 LNHDA and CDR2 SQIVND (reference sequence). The CDR3 length is 13 residues. With 3 bases removed from V and 5 bases from J, the gap between germline ends came to 10 bases. DNA for the CDR3: TGTGCCAGTAGTATCTCCGGTTCTGAGACCCAGTACTTC. Its protein product is CASSISGSETQYF.

V gene TRBV9 combines with J gene TRBJ2-3; D is perhaps TRBD1 or TRBD2 (5 bases each). The CDR3 spans 17 residues. Germline lookup yields CDR1 SGDLS and CDR2 YYNGEE. With 4 bases removed from V and 2 bases from J, the gap between germline ends came to 20 bases. The CDR3 DNA reads as TGTGCCAGCAGCCCTACCCCGCTAGGGGAGATCACAGATACGCAGTATTTT. It encodes CASSPTPLGEITDTQYF.

This clonotype showed up just once. This may stem from a read error, because a much larger clone lies one nucleotide away. The conserved final phenylalanine or tryptophan is absent from the CDR3, which likely points to a read error. This chain links TRBV5-8 with TRBJ2-3; D ambiguous. The CDR3 is 10 residues long. Trimming removed 2 bases from V and 7 bases from J, with 2 bases in between. Germline CDR1 is SGHTS and CDR2 is YDEGEE. This chain's CDR3 is CASSFNTQYL. The CDR3 DNA reads as TGTGCCAGCAGCTTTAATACGCAGTATCTT.

This clonotype has more than one count but fewer than ten. V usage is TRBV5-4 and J usage is TRBJ1-1; the D gene is possibly TRBD1 (5 bases). CDR3 length: 15 residues. CDR1 and CDR2 from the germline V gene are SGHNT and YYREEE (reference sequence). Trimming took 2 bases from V and 5 from J, leaving 16 bases between them. For the CDR3, the DNA is TGTGCCAGCAGCTTTCGGGGCGAAGTGATTACTGAAGCTTTCTTT. Translated: CASSFRGEVITEAFF.

In its sample, this clonotype was seen a few times. J is TRBJ1-5 and V is TRBV20-1; D is uncertain. V was trimmed by 7 bases and J by 0 bases, leaving 16 bases between them. The CDR3 length is 15 residues. Germline V CDR1 and CDR2: DFQATT, SNEGSKA (reference sequence). CDR3 region: CSGLRADLSNQPQHF. The CDR3 region has the DNA TGCAGTGGCCTCCGAGCGGACCTTAGCAATCAGCCCCAGCATTTT.

The CDR3 loop is CASSVRAAEAFF. In nucleotides, the CDR3 is TGTGCCAGCAGCGTCCGGGCGGCTGAAGCTTTCTTT. The chain joins TRBV7-9 to TRBJ1-1, with D hard to call. The V end was cut by 5 bases, the J end by 6 bases, with 10 bases between. Germline CDR1 SEHNR, CDR2 FQNEAQ (reference sequence). This CDR3 is built from 12 residues.